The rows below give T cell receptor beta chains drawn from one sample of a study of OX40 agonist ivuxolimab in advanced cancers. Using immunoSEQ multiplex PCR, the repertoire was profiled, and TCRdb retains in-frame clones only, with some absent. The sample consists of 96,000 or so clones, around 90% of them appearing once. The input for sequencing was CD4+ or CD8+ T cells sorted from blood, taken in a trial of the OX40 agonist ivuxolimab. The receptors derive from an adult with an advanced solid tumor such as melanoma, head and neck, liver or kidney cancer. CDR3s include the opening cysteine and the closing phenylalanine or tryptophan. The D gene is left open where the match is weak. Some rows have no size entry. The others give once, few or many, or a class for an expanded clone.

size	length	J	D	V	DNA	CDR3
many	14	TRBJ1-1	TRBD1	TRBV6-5	TGTGCCAGCAGCAGGGACAGGGTTAGCACTGAAGCTTTCTTT	CASSRDRVSTEAFF
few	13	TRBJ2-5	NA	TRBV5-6	TGTGCCAGCAGCTGGACTGGCCAAGAGACCCAGTACTTC	CASSWTGQETQYF
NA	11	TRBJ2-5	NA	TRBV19	TGTGCCAGTAGTATACGAGAGACCCAGTACTTC	CASSIRETQYF
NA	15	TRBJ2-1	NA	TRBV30	TGTGCCTGGCTCACGGGGGCGGGAGTCGACAATGAGCAGTTCTTC	CAWLTGAGVDNEQFF
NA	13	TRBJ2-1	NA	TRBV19	TGTGCCAGTAGTATAGGCAACAGCAATGAGCAGTTCTTC	CASSIGNSNEQFF
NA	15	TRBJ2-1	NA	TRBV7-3	TGTGCCAGCAGCTTGAGACTATCGGACTACAATGAGCAGTTCTTC	CASSLRLSDYNEQFF
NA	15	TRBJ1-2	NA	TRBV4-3	TGCGCCAGCAGCCAAGGTCCCCGCACCGACTATGGCTACACCTTC	CASSQGPRTDYGYTF
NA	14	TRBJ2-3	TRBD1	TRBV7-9	TGTGCCAGCAGCTGGGACAGTGACACAGATACGCAGTATTTT	CASSWDSDTDTQYF
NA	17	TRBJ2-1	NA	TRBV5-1	TGCGCCAGCAGCTTTTCGGGCCAATCCTCTCTGGGCGATGAGCAGTTCTTC	CASSFSGQSSLGDEQFF
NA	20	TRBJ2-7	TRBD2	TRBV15	TGTGCCACCAGCAGAGTAGGACTAGCGGGATTTTTAGGGCGGAACTACGAGCAGTACTTC	CATSRVGLAGFLGRNYEQYF
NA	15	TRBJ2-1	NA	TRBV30	TGTGCCTGGAGTTCTACAGGGAAGGCCTACAATGAGCAGTTCTTC	CAWSSTGKAYNEQFF
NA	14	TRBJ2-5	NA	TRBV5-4	TGTGCCAGCAGCTTGGTAGGGAACCAAGAGACCCAGTACTTC	CASSLVGNQETQYF
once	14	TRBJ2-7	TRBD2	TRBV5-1	TGCGCCAGCAGCGCTAGCGGGAAGTCCTACGAGCAGTACTTC	CASSASGKSYEQYF
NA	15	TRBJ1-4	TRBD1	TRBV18	TGTGCCAGCTCCCTAAGACAGGGCACTAATGAAAAACTGTTTTTT	CASSLRQGTNEKLFF
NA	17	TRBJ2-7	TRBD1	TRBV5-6	TGTGCCAGCAGCTTGGAAAAACAGGGGGCAAGGACCTACGAGCAGTACTTC	CASSLEKQGARTYEQYF
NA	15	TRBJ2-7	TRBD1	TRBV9	TGTGCCAGCAGCGTAGGACAGGGGGGGGCCTACGAGCAGTACTTC	CASSVGQGGAYEQYF
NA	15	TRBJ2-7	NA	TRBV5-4	TGTGCCAGCAGCTTGGGTAGGGACGGCTCCTACGAGCAGTACTTC	CASSLGRDGSYEQYF
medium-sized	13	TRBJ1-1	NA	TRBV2	TGTGCCAGCGGCCTTGATTTAGGCACTGAAGCTTTCTTT	CASGLDLGTEAFF
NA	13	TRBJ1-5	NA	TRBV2	TGTGCCAGCAGAGCAGGGGCCAATCAGCCCCAGCATTTT	CASRAGANQPQHF
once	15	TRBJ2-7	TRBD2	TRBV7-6	TGTGCCAGCAGCTACACAAGCGGGAGCTCCTACGAGCAGTACTTC	CASSYTSGSSYEQYF
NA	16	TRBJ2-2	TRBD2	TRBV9	TGTGCCAGCAGCGTAGTAGCGGGAGCGAACACCGGGGAGCTGTTTTTT	CASSVVAGANTGELFF
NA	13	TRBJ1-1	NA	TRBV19	TGTGCCAGTAATAGAAGGGGTGGCACTGAAGCTTTCTTT	CASNRRGGTEAFF
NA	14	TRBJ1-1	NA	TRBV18	TGTGCCAGCTCACCAGCGGAGACTCAGGCTGAAGCTTTCTTT	CASSPAETQAEAFF
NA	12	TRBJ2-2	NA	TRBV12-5	TGTGCTAGTGGACCATTCGGGGGGGAGCTGTTTTTT	CASGPFGGELFF
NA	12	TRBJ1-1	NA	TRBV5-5	TGTGCCAGCAGCTTAAGACCTCTTGGAGCTTTCTTT	CASSLRPLGAFF
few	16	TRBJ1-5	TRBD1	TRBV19	TGTGCCAGTAGTTCAGAAACAGGGGGCATCGGTCAGCCCCAGCATTTT	CASSSETGGIGQPQHF
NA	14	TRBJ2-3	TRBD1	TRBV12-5	TGTGCTAGTGGTCCAGGGACAGGGCGCGATACGCAGTATTTT	CASGPGTGRDTQYF
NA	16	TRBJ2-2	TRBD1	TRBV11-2	TGTGCCAGCAGCTTAGGCGGGGACAGGGGGACCGGGGAGCTGTTTTTT	CASSLGGDRGTGELFF
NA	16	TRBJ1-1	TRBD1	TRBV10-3	TGTGCCATCAGCCGGGACAGGGCTTCCATGAACACTGAAGCTTTCTTT	CAISRDRASMNTEAFF
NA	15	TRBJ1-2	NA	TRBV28	TGTGCCAGCAGTTTATCAGGACCCCGAGGCTATGGCTACACCTTC	CASSLSGPRGYGYTF
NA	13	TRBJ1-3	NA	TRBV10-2	TGCGCCAGCAGCGGGACGGACGGAAACACCATATATTTT	CASSGTDGNTIYF
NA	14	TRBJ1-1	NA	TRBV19	TGTGCCAGTAGTATATACGCAGTACACACTGAAGCTTTCTTT	CASSIYAVHTEAFF
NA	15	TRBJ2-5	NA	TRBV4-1	TGCGCCAGCAGCCAAAACCTGGATTCCTGGGGGACCCAGTACTTC	CASSQNLDSWGTQYF
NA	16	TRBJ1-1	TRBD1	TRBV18	TGTGCCAGCTCACCACGGAGGGGGCGCCCGGACACTGAAGCTTTCTTT	CASSPRRGRPDTEAFF
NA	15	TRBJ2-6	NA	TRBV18	TGTGCCAGCTCACGATCAGGGGACGGGGCCAACGTCCTGACTTTC	CASSRSGDGANVLTF
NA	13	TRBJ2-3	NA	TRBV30	TGTGCCTGGAGATCGGGAGTCACAGATACGCAGTATTTT	CAWRSGVTDTQYF
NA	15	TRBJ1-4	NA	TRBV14	TGTGCCAGCAGCCGGCGGACAGCAACTAATGAAAAACTGTTTTTT	CASSRRTATNEKLFF
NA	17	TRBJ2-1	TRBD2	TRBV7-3	TGTGCCAGCAGTCCTCACCCCGGGACTAGGATAAACAATGAGCAGTTCTTC	CASSPHPGTRINNEQFF
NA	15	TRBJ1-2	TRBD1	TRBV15	TGTGCCACCAGCATCCTGGGGACAGGGGGCTTTGGCTACACCTTC	CATSILGTGGFGYTF
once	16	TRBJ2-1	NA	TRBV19	TGTGCCAGTAGTGCAGATTACAGGGATGGGAGCGATGAGCAGTTCTTC	CASSADYRDGSDEQFF